This T cell receptor (beta chain) comes out of a study of cytomegalovirus exposure and HLA in healthy donors. Study-wide findings and caveats: Upon later analysis, HLA-associated TCR beta chains proved more clonally expanded than other, equally common chains.

Between the trimmed V and J ends, which lost 2 bases and 1 base, there was a span of 8 bases. Germline V gene sequence: CDR1 SNHLY, CDR2 FYNNEI. The CDR3 contains 15 residues. 60 Vbeta and 13 Jbeta primers were used in PCR. Per the study methods: Later reanalysis found 80 million or so unique TCR beta chains, some 10 million of them shared. The data were produced by immunoSEQ multiplex PCR, yet TCRdb's version contains in-frame clones alone and is incomplete. Clone size and V and J calls were adopted from that table, with D and trimming inferred from the DNA. Of approximately 160,000 clones in the sample, 70% to 85% were seen once. All donors participated as healthy donors of bone marrow. Regarding this clone: No antigen is known for it.

The chain is built from TRBV2 and TRBJ2-2; possible D gene TRBD2, 6 bases. The receptor comes from a woman aged 25 to 39 in good health and CMV-seropositive. The sequencing sample was made of PBMCs. The CDR3 DNA follows: TGTGCCAGCAGTGAACAGGGACTGAACACCGGGGAGCTGTTTTTT. Residues: CASSEQGLNTGELFF.